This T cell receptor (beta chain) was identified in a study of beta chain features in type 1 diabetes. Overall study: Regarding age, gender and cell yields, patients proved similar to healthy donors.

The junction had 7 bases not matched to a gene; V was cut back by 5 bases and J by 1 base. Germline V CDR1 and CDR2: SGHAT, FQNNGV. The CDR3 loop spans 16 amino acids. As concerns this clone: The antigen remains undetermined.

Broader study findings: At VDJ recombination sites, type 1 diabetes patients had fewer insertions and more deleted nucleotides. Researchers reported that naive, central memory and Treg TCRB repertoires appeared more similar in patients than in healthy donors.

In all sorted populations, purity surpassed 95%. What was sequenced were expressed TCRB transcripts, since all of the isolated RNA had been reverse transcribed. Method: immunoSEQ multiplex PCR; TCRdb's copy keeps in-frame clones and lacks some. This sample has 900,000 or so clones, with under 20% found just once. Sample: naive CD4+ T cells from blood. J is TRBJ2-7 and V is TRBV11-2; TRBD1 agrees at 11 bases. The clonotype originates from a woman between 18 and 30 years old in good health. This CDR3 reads CASSPGDRGNSYEQYF. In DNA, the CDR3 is TGTGCCAGCAGCCCGGGGGACAGGGGGAATTCCTACGAGCAGTACTTC.